This T cell receptor beta chain was sequenced for a study of shared clonotypes between healthy human individuals. General study findings and limits: The expectation was that sequencing depth would affect clonotype sharing among donors.

This clone was seen a few times. Antigen: not known. Repertoires were generated with immunoSEQ multiplex PCR, while TCRdb's copy carries only in-frame clones and drops some. The data show roughly 1,100,000 clones, around four fifths seen once. This CDR3 spans 16 amino acids. Per the germline V gene, CDR1 is MGHRA and CDR2 is YSYEKL. The chain has TRBV4-1 and TRBJ2-5; the match to TRBD1 covers 7 bases. The J call may be mistaken, given a closer DNA end match to TRBJ2-7. The TCR comes from a man between 18 and 29 years old in good health. The specimen sequenced was memory CD4+ T cells sorted from blood. Subset here: CD45RA-negative fraction. CDR3 amino acids: CASSREPTGAPYEQYF. CDR3 DNA: TGCGCCAGCAGCCGAGAGCCCACAGGGGCCCCCTACGAGCAGTACTTC.